One sample yielded the 3 T cell receptor beta chains listed below, sequenced in a study of monozygotic twins with inflammatory bowel disease. TCRdb re-called the 5' RACE reads; every CDR3 protein appears as one record, without DNA. The repertoire table contains about 380,000 distinct CDR3 sequences. The sequenced material came from blood. The receptors originated from a human donor with ulcerative colitis or Crohn's disease, or a healthy co-twin of an affected twin (not recorded which).

The chain joins TRBV28 to TRBJ2-1; the D gene TCRdb calls, TRBD1, cannot be checked with no DNA. Germline V CDR1 and CDR2: MDHEN, SYDVKM. This CDR3 region has 14 residues. This chain's CDR3 is CASSFAQGYNEQFF.

The rearrangement uses TRBV15 and TRBJ1-5. There are 12 residues in the CDR3. CDR1 and CDR2 from the germline V gene are LNHNV and YYDKDF (reference sequence). CDR3 sequence: CATSGANQPQHF.

The chain combines TRBV4-3 with TRBJ2-3; there is no DNA to check the TCRdb D call of TRBD2. Germline V lookup: CDR1 LGHNA, CDR2 YSLEER. The CDR3 runs to 18 residues. CDR3 amino acids: CASSQDPARGDRTDTQYF.